Below, one T cell receptor beta chain is given with its context. The entry originates in a study of blood T cell repertoires in COVID-19. The data were produced by immunoSEQ multiplex PCR, yet TCRdb's version contains in-frame clones alone and is incomplete. The table shows over 80,000 clones, with roughly 86% occurring only once. The sequence derives from a human donor in a cohort sampled during active COVID-19. Source material: peripheral blood.

The DNA of the CDR3 is TGTGCCAGCAGCCCCCGAACAGGGGCGGGTTCCTATGGCTACACCTTC. It encodes CASSPRTGAGSYGYTF. The rearrangement uses TRBV21-1 and TRBJ1-2; TRBD1 was called by the table and not checked on the DNA. TRBV21-1 is described as a pseudogene. The CDR3 has 16 amino acids.